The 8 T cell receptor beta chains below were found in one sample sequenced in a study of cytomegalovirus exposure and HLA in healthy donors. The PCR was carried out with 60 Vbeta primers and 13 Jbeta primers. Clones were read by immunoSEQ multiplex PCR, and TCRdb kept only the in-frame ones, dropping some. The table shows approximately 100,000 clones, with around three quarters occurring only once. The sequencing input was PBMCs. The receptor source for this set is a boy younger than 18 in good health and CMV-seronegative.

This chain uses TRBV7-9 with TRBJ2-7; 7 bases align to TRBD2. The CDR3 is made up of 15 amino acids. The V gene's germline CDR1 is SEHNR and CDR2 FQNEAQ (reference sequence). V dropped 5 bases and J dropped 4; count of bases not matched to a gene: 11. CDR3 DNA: TGTGCCAGCAGCGCCCGCCTAGCGGACATGTACGAGCAGTACTTC. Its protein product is CASSARLADMYEQYF.

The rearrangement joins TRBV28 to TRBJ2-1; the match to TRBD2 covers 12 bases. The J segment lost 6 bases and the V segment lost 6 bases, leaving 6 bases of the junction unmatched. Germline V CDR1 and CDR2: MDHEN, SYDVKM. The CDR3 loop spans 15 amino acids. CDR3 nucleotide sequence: TGTGCCAGCAGAATGACTAGCGGGAGTGTCAATGAGCAGTTCTTC. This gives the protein CASRMTSGSVNEQFF.

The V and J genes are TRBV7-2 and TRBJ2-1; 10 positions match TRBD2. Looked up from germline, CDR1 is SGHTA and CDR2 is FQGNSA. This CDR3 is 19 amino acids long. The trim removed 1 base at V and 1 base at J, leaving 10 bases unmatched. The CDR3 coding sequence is TGTGCCAGCAGCTTAGTTGCTAGCGGGAGTTTGGGTTCCTACAATGAGCAGTTCTTC. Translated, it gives CASSLVASGSLGSYNEQFF.

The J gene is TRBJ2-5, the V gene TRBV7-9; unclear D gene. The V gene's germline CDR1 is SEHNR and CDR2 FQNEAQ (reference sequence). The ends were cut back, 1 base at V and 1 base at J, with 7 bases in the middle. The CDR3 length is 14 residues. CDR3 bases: TGTGCCAGCAGCTTAGGAGTAATCCAAGAGACCCAGTACTTC. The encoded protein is CASSLGVIQETQYF.

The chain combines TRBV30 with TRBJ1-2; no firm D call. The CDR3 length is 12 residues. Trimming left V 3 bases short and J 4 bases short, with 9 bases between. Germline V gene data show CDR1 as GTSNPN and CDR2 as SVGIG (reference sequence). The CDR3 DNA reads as TGTGCCTGGAGCGTTACGGGCTATGGCTACACCTTC. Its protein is CAWSVTGYGYTF.

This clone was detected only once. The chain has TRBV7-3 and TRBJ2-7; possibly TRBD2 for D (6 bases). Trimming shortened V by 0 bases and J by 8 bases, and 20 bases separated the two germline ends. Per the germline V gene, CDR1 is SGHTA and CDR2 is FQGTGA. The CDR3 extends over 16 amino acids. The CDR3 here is CASSLTGGQGRRQQYF. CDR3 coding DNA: TGTGCCAGCAGCTTAACAGGAGGGCAGGGTAGGAGGCAGCAGTACTTC.

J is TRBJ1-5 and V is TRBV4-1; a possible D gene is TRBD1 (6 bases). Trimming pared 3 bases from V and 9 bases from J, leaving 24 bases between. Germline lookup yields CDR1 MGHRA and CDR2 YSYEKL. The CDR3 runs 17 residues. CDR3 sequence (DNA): TGCGCCAGCAGCCATTCTAAGACAGGCCTTTACCCTTCGCCCCAGCATTTT. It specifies CASSHSKTGLYPSPQHF.

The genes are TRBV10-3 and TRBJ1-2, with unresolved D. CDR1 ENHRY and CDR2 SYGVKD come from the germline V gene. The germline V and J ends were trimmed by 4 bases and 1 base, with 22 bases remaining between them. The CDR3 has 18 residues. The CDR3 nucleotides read TGTGCCATCAGTGTATGGGCAGGAGGTACCAGTAATAACTATGGCTACACCTTC. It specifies CAISVWAGGTSNNYGYTF.